Listed here are 4 T cell receptor beta chains from one sample, sequenced in a study of blood T cell repertoires in COVID-19. The method was immunoSEQ multiplex PCR; TCRdb's version includes in-frame clones alone and lacks a portion of them. The profile shows under 450,000 clones, approximately 90% of them singletons. Input material: PBMCs or T cells enriched from blood (not recorded which). These receptors were obtained from a woman in her thirties or forties who had been exposed to COVID-19.

The rearrangement uses TRBV20-1 and TRBJ1-2, with 11 bases that match TRBD1. The V and J ends lost 5 bases and 8 bases, in that order; junction bases with no gene match: 7. The CDR3 runs 13 residues. Germline V gene data show CDR1 as DFQATT and CDR2 as SNEGSKA (reference sequence). DNA of the CDR3: TGCAGTGCTGGTGGACAGGGGGCTGGGGGCTACACCTTC. It encodes CSAGGQGAGGYTF.

V usage is TRBV19 and J usage is TRBJ1-2; 12 bases agree with TRBD1. Germline CDR1 reads LNHDA; CDR2 reads SQIVND (reference sequence). This CDR3 is built from 15 residues. V lost 7 bases, J lost 8 bases, and 11 bases stayed unmatched. CDR3: CASKSGTGGERGYTF. The CDR3 DNA follows: TGTGCCAGTAAATCAGGGACAGGGGGCGAACGGGGCTACACCTTC.

The J gene is TRBJ2-3, the V gene TRBV6-5; possible D gene TRBD1, 6 bases. The CDR3 loop spans 14 amino acids. In germline, CDR1 is MNHEY, CDR2 SVGAGI. V shed 2 bases and J shed 4 bases, with 10 bases lying between them. The CDR3 spells CASSYGQGSDTQYF. The CDR3 nucleotides read TGTGCCAGCAGTTACGGGCAGGGGTCAGATACGCAGTATTTT.

In nucleotides, the CDR3 is TGTGCCAGTAGTTACAGCTTCACCGGGGAGCTGTTTTTT. It translates to CASSYSFTGELFF. V and J are TRBV19 and TRBJ2-2; the D is unclear. Germline V gene sequence: CDR1 LNHDA, CDR2 SQIVND (reference sequence). V lost 5 bases to trimming and J lost 4 bases, with 8 bases between them. CDR3 length: 13 residues.